This TCR beta chain was captured in a study of CD8 T cells in Susac syndrome. The CDR3 is made up of 16 amino acids. Trimming removed 3 bases from V and 7 bases from J; junction bases left unmatched: 11. The germline CDR1 and CDR2 sequences are SGDLS and YYNGEE. Random hexamers were used to reverse transcribe the RNA input (about 0.5 to 1 ug). TCRdb re-called the immunoSEQ multiplex PCR reads through MiXCR, storing one row per CDR3 protein. The table lists 75,000 to 100,000 distinct CDR3 sequences, about 94% of them singletons. V gene TRBV9 combines with J gene TRBJ2-1, with 9 positions matching TRBD2. Input material: CD8+ T cells from PBMCs. This TCR came from a human donor in good health. CDR3 coding DNA: TGTGCCAGCAGCGCCGGGGGTAGCGGGAGAGGAAATGAGCAGTTCTTC. Its protein product is CASSAGGSGRGNEQFF.